This is a list of T cell receptor beta chains from one sample in a study of beta chain features in type 1 diabetes. Produced via immunoSEQ multiplex PCR; TCRdb's table is partial and in-frame only. The sample holds under 300,000 clones, approximately 8.1% seen once. The sample was central memory CD4+ T cells from blood. These receptors were collected from a woman younger than 35 in good health. The conserved cysteine and the conserved F or W are not part of the CDR3 here. D genes are given only for firm matches.

13,.,TRBV29-1,TRBJ2-3,SVGTAGASTDTQY
12,.,TRBV7-9,TRBJ1-1,ASLRAGVNTEAF
10,.,TRBV7-7,TRBJ1-1,ASSTGNTEAF
12,TRBD1,TRBV27,TRBJ1-2,ASSLNRGTYGYT
9,.,TRBV20-1,TRBJ2-7,SPYLRNEQY
11,.,TRBV7-6,TRBJ2-6,ASSFPGANVLT
12,.,TRBV27,TRBJ2-5,ASSTPGSKETQY
13,.,TRBV15,TRBJ2-3,ATSSRVTGTDTQY
15,.,TRBV7-9,TRBJ2-6,ASSPGRTYSGANVLT
11,.,TRBV10-3,TRBJ2-2,AISEAPAGELF
9,.,TRBV20-1,TRBJ1-2,SSPRGYGYT
13,.,TRBV16,TRBJ2-2,ASSQNSASTGELF
12,TRBD1,TRBV6-5,TRBJ1-1,ASTPLSGQGEAF
13,.,TRBV11-2,TRBJ2-3,ASRPLEGRLDTQY
11,TRBD1,TRBV29-1,TRBJ1-1,SVGDRGHTEAF
8,.,TRBV20-1,TRBJ1-2,SARDVGYT
13,TRBD2,TRBV19,TRBJ2-3,ASSISSGGWDTQY